These 6 T cell receptor beta chains were sequenced from one sample in a study of a mutant IDH1 vaccine in newly diagnosed glioma. Sequenced by immunoSEQ multiplex PCR; TCRdb stores in-frame clones only, minus some. Of about 45,000 clones in the sample, roughly 92% are singletons; the top ten hold 2.3%. Time point of the sample: week 35, safety follow-up. Alongside topical imiquimod, each dose of vaccine comprised 300 ug of mutant IDH1 20-mer peptide. What these receptors recognize is not known. Sequences were derived from PBMCs, sampled from a glioma patient whose treatment included an IDH1 peptide vaccine. The receptors come from a man aged 50 to 60 with glioma.

V usage is TRBV28 and J usage is TRBJ2-7; no reliable D call. The CDR3 is 11 amino acids. Germline V CDR1 and CDR2: MDHEN, SYDVKM. V was shortened by 2 bases and J by 2 bases, with 1 base between the two germline ends. As DNA, the CDR3 is TGTGCCAGCAGTTTAGCCTACGAGCAGTACTTC. Its protein product is CASSLAYEQYF.

In the case of this clone: At one end, the junction sequence differs from germline, possibly due to a read error. The chain recombines TRBV6-1 with TRBJ2-4; D may match TRBD1 or TRBD2 (5 bases each). Per germline, CDR1 MNHNS and CDR2 SASEGT. The CDR3 is made up of 12 amino acids. The CDR3 here is CASSWDRIVTDF. CDR3 sequence (DNA): TGTGCCAGCAGTTGGGACCGTATCGTGACGGACTTC.

This chain links TRBV9 with TRBJ2-6; D gene unclear. The germline V gene has CDR1 SGDLS and CDR2 YYNGEE. This CDR3 is built from 14 residues. Trimming pared 4 bases from V and 4 bases from J, leaving 9 bases between. CDR3 nucleotide sequence: TGTGCCAGCAGCCTCCGGCCAGGGGCCAACGTCCTGACTTTC. Amino acids: CASSLRPGANVLTF.

CDR3 bases: TGTGCCAGCAGCTTAGAGTTCCGCGGGAGGACCCACGAGCAGTACTTC. As protein: CASSLEFRGRTHEQYF. This chain uses TRBV11-2 with TRBJ2-7; TRBD2 aligns across 8 bases. Per the germline V gene, CDR1 is SGHAT and CDR2 is FQNNGV. The V segment lost 0 bases and the J segment 5 bases; nucleotides outside the gene matches: 9. The CDR3 is 16 residues long.

The V and J genes are TRBV27 and TRBJ2-1, with 7 bases lining up with TRBD1. V lost 4 bases to trimming and J lost 2 bases; unmatched junction nucleotides: 8. The germline gives CDR1 MNHEY, CDR2 SMNVEV (reference sequence). This CDR3 is 16 amino acids long. CDR3 region: CASSSLRTGPYNEQFF. CDR3 in DNA: TGTGCCAGCAGTTCCCTGAGGACAGGACCCTACAATGAGCAGTTCTTC.

The chain joins TRBV7-2 to TRBJ1-5; 9 bases match TRBD1. This CDR3 region has 17 residues. The germline V gene has CDR1 SGHTA and CDR2 FQGNSA. V shed 0 bases, J shed 7 bases, and the junction held 10 bases outside the gene matches. The CDR3 DNA follows: TGTGCCAGCAGCTTAGCGCTGGGACAGGGAGGAGGACAGCCCCAGCATTTT. This translates into CASSLALGQGGGQPQHF.